The entry below describes one TCR beta chain. This clonotype was detected only a few times. Its binding antigen is unknown. No much larger clone is present one base from it, and per-base qualities are unavailable. Synthesis of TCR cDNA relied on 5'RACE template switching, a step that introduced a universal primer site along with unique molecular identifiers. cDNA synthesis was primed from both the TCR alpha and TCR beta constant segments. Library amplification involved two PCR steps, and the second step added sample barcodes and sequencing adapters. Libraries were sequenced on Illumina HiSeq 2500 (2x100 bp) or NovaSeq (2x150 bp). Per the original workflow: Reads were demultiplexed and collapsed into UMI consensus sequences with MIGEC, and V(D)J alignment was performed with MiXCR. Using edgeR on replicate PBMC samples, clonotypes were called vaccine-responding if FDR was below 0.01 and the log2 fold change was above 5 up to day 15. Bulk clonotypes were assigned CD4 or CD8 identity according to which sequenced CD4 or CD8 repertoire held them at higher abundance. The public reads were quality trimmed at Q25 with fastp and then assembled into clones with MiXCR by TCRdb, keeping productive beta chains. CDR3 protein duplicates are merged, each entry listing the most common genes and DNA. TCRdb, rather than the study authors, made the V and J calls. This sample has approximately 300,000 distinct CDR3 sequences in its table, and 13% of those were observed once. In total, the top ten clones hold roughly 0.5% of the sample.

Taken from cysteine to phenylalanine, the CDR3 has 13 residues. The entry retains the CDR3 DNA only, 39 bases that are in frame from base 1. V ends up 4 bases short and J 7 bases short, with an unmatched junction base count of 6. What the treatment or condition label conveys for this sample: live attenuated yellow fever vaccine strain. PBMCs were isolated from peripheral blood using a standard Ficoll-Paque protocol. Dynabeads CD4 and CD8 positive selection kits were used to isolate CD4 and CD8 T-cell fractions. RNA was extracted with TriZol from bulk PBMCs, CD4 and CD8 fractions, and dextramer-positive and dextramer-negative fractions. This specimen comes from a study of T cells after yellow fever vaccination (dated by TCRdb to between 2018 and 2020). Regarding the research as a whole: Libraries from fractions with low cell numbers were prepared with the SMART-Seq v4 Ultra Low Input RNA kit. To follow T-cell clones before and after both primary and booster YFV17D yellow fever vaccination, bulk TCR alpha and beta repertoires underwent longitudinal sequencing. Two healthy male donors, one aged 18 to 30 and one aged 30 to 40 years, were included in the cohort. Blood was collected at multiple timepoints before and after primary and secondary immunization, and bulk PBMC replicates and cell subsets were isolated. Overall results and qualifications from the work: Compared with the primary T-cell response, the secondary T-cell response was faster but weaker, reaching its peak on day 5 rather than on day 15. Because only two donors were included in the study, the extent to which the findings can be generalized is limited. Most clones expanded after primary vaccination were re-detected after the booster (96% of CD4 and roughly 87% of CD8), suggesting broad memory maintenance. Computational filtering was needed because FACS-sorted repertoires could contain abundant contaminating clonotypes from the bulk population. A small fraction of clonotypes showed up in both the CD4 and CD8 compartments, probably as a result of convergent recombination.

This clonotype was obtained from a man between 25 and 39 years old who received the YFV17D yellow fever vaccine. The sample here was CD4+ T cells sorted from PBMCs, taken 45 days after the yellow fever booster vaccination. The chain links TRBV12-3 or TRBV12-4 with TRBJ1-1; 7 bases in the junction line up with TRBD1. The CDR3: CASSYNRGGEAFF. The nucleotide sequence is TGTGCCAGCAGTTATAACAGGGGTGGTGAAGCTTTCTTT.